Presented here are 25 T cell receptor beta chains from one specimen sequenced in a study of shared clonotypes between healthy human individuals (dated by TCRdb to 2019 to 2021). Library creation used the immunoSEQ multiplex PCR assay. TCRdb stores this immuneACCESS table with in-frame sequences only. Part of the clones is absent; in the studies checked, under half of the shortfall reflects unresolved V genes, and no reason is known for the rest. This sample gives millions of clones in total; 90% to 95% of them show up just once. Together, the top ten hold 0.11% to 0.15% of the sample. Sequenced material: naive CD4+ T cells sorted from blood. Per the publication, the cell subset or site label means: CD45RA+ positively selected. The receptor set was obtained from a young man in good health.

This chain connects TRBV6-6 to TRBJ1-5, with unresolved D. Germline V lookup: CDR1 MNHNY, CDR2 SVGAGI (reference sequence). CDR3 length: 13 amino acids. V was shortened by 5 bases and J by 8 bases, with 13 bases between the two germline ends. The CDR3 reads CASSPLNLEPQHF. The CDR3 nucleotides read TGTGCCAGCAGTCCCCTCAACCTTGAGCCCCAGCATTTT.

The rearrangement uses TRBV6-1 and TRBJ2-3; 13 bases fit TRBD2. Losses at the gene ends were 3 bases for V and 0 bases for J; bases not matched to a gene: 3. The germline V gene has CDR1 MNHNS and CDR2 SASEGT. The CDR3 has 17 residues. In DNA, the CDR3 is TGTGCCAGCAGTGACGGGACTAGCGGGGAGAGCACAGATACGCAGTATTTT. Translation gives CASSDGTSGESTDTQYF.

The CDR3 reads CASKGLAGGLNEQFF. CDR3 DNA: TGTGCCAGTAAAGGACTAGCGGGAGGTTTAAATGAGCAGTTCTTC. V usage is TRBV19 and J usage is TRBJ2-1, with 14 bases that match TRBD2. V shed 7 bases, J shed 7 bases, and the junction held 6 bases outside the gene matches. Germline V gene lookup returns CDR1 LNHDA and CDR2 SQIVND (reference sequence). The CDR3 is made up of 15 amino acids.

The rearrangement uses TRBV5-4 and TRBJ1-2; D unresolved. Deletions cut 4 bases from V and 2 bases from J, with 12 bases between. In germline, CDR1 is SGHNT, CDR2 YYREEE (reference sequence). The CDR3 sequence is 14 residues long. This CDR3 is CASSILTENYGYTF. The CDR3 DNA sequence: TGTGCCAGCAGCATATTGACGGAGAACTATGGCTACACCTTC.

The V gene is TRBV30, the J gene TRBJ1-6; TRBD1 is a possible D gene (5 bases). The CDR3 is 16 residues long. The germline CDR1 and CDR2 sequences are GTSNPN and SVGIG (reference sequence). V lost 4 bases, J lost 8 bases, and 21 bases lay in between. CDR3 sequence: CAWNRGRLMVDSPLHF. CDR3 nucleotides: TGTGCCTGGAATAGGGGCCGTCTGATGGTAGATTCACCCCTCCACTTT.

The chain recombines TRBV4-2 with TRBJ2-1; the match to TRBD2 covers 8 bases. V gave up 0 bases and J gave up 4 bases; unmatched junction bases: 11. Per germline, CDR1 LGHNA and CDR2 YNFKEQ. CDR3 length equals 18 residues. The CDR3 sequence is CASSQEDGTRGGYNEQFF. As DNA, the CDR3 is TGTGCCAGCAGCCAAGAGGACGGGACTAGGGGTGGATACAATGAGCAGTTCTTC.

V usage is TRBV18 and J usage is TRBJ2-5; D assignment may be TRBD1 or TRBD2 (5 bases each). The CDR3 consists of 16 residues. The V gene's germline CDR1 is KGHSH and CDR2 LQKENI. Trimming shortened V by 3 bases and J by 4 bases, and 18 bases separated the two germline ends. The CDR3 sequence: CASSPLAGQVGETQYF. The CDR3 DNA reads TGTGCCAGCTCACCCCTAGCAGGGCAGGTGGGAGAGACCCAGTACTTC.

This clone was picked up one time. Other DNA sequences in the same sample also yield this CDR3. The V gene is TRBV5-4, the J gene TRBJ2-3; D call uncertain. The CDR3 length is 11 residues. Germline CDR1 is SGHNT and CDR2 is YYREEE (reference sequence). The V end was cut by 7 bases, the J end by 2 bases, with 5 bases between. The CDR3 region has the DNA TGTGCCAGCTCGAACACAGATACGCAGTATTTT. Translated: CASSNTDTQYF.

V usage is TRBV12-5 and J usage is TRBJ1-1; D not resolved. V was clipped by 4 bases and J by 5 bases, with 11 bases between them. This CDR3 is 13 amino acids long. Germline V gene data show CDR1 as LGHNT and CDR2 as FRNRAP. This CDR3 reads CASGWSRITEAFF. As DNA, the CDR3 is TGTGCTAGTGGTTGGTCCAGAATTACTGAAGCTTTCTTT.

V usage is TRBV27 and J usage is TRBJ2-7, with D tentatively TRBD2 (6 bases). V was shortened by 0 bases and J by 2 bases, with 14 bases between the two germline ends. The CDR3 loop spans 16 amino acids. Germline-derived CDR1 and CDR2 are MNHEY and SMNVEV (reference sequence). The chain's CDR3 is CASSLSNLAPTYEQYF. The DNA of the CDR3 is TGTGCCAGCAGTTTATCGAACCTAGCGCCCACCTACGAGCAGTACTTC.

The chain links TRBV5-6 to TRBJ1-6, with D maybe TRBD1 (6 bases). The germline CDR1 and CDR2 sequences are SGHDT and YYEEEE. The length of the CDR3 is 16 residues. V was pared by 3 bases and J by 7 bases, with 17 bases between. The CDR3 reads CASSSLSRGLNSPLHF. The DNA for the CDR3 is TGTGCCAGCAGCTCCCTATCCAGGGGTTTGAATTCACCCCTCCACTTT.

The chain links TRBV10-3 to TRBJ1-2; D is uncertain. V dropped 10 bases and J dropped 3 bases, with 9 bases sitting between them. CDR3 size: 11 residues. CDR1 is ENHRY and CDR2 is SYGVKD in the germline V gene. Written as DNA, the CDR3 is TGTGCCACCTCCGGGGACTATGGCTACACCTTC. Its protein product is CATSGDYGYTF.

The chain couples TRBV28 to TRBJ1-3; the D gene is possibly TRBD1 (6 bases). The CDR3 spans 15 residues. Germline V gene sequence: CDR1 MDHEN, CDR2 SYDVKM. The ends were cut back, 4 bases at V and 0 bases at J, with 10 bases in the middle. The DNA of the CDR3 is TGTGCCAGCAGTTGGGGGCCCAGCTCTGGAAACACCATATATTTT. Its translation is CASSWGPSSGNTIYF.

The chain carries TRBV11-3 and TRBJ2-5; 10 nucleotides align to TRBD1. The J call is uncertain, as TRBJ2-7 better fits the DNA end. CDR1 SGHNT and CDR2 YENEEA come from the germline V gene. The CDR3 length is 18 residues. CDR3 sequence (DNA): TGTGCCAGCAGCTTAGCCTTAGGGGACAGGGGCGTCTCCTACGAGCAGTACTTC. Protein: CASSLALGDRGVSYEQYF.

The genes are TRBV25-1 and TRBJ1-4; D not resolved. Trimming took 2 bases from V and 5 from J, leaving 9 bases between them. The germline gives CDR1 MGHDK, CDR2 SYGVNS. The CDR3 sequence is 14 residues long. The CDR3 nucleotides read TGTGCCAGCAGTGAAGGAGGTTCGAATGAAAAACTGTTTTTT. This encodes CASSEGGSNEKLFF.

The chain joins TRBV6-6 to TRBJ2-4; tentatively, D is TRBD1 (5 bases). CDR1 is MNHNY and CDR2 is SVGAGI in the germline V gene (reference sequence). The CDR3 length is 16 residues. Trimming left V 2 bases short and J 0 bases short, with 11 bases between. The CDR3 nucleotides read TGTGCCAGCAGTTACACTCAGGGCCTAGCCAAAAACATTCAGTACTTC. As protein: CASSYTQGLAKNIQYF.

The genes are TRBV19 and TRBJ2-7, with 8 bases aligning to TRBD1. Trimming at V came to 2 bases and at J to 2 bases, leaving 11 bases not matched to a gene. Germline V gives CDR1 LNHDA, CDR2 SQIVND (reference sequence). CDR3 length equals 17 residues. For the CDR3, the DNA is TGTGCCAGTAGTATACTCGCCATCGACAGGGGTCCCTACGAGCAGTACTTC. Amino acids: CASSILAIDRGPYEQYF.

This clone has a single count. The chain employs TRBV19 and TRBJ2-7; D is possibly TRBD2 (6 bases). Germline V gene data show CDR1 as LNHDA and CDR2 as SQIVND (reference sequence). Trimming stripped 11 bases from V and 5 bases from J, with 13 bases between. The CDR3 spans 11 residues. The CDR3: CAAGLPNEQYF. The CDR3 region has the DNA TGTGCCGCGGGACTCCCTAACGAGCAGTACTTC. The full variable domain, in which reference TRBV19 and TRBJ2-7 provide the parts outside the CDR3, is DGGITQSPKYLFRKEGQNVTLSCEQNLNHDAMYWYRQDPGQGLRLIYYSQIVNDFQKGDIAEGYSVSREKKESFPLTVTSAQKNPTAFYLCAAGLPNEQYFGPGTRLTVT.

V is TRBV20-1 and J is TRBJ1-1; D call uncertain. This CDR3 has 11 residues. V lost 5 bases and J lost 4, with 8 bases in between. The V gene's germline CDR1 is DFQATT and CDR2 SNEGSKA (reference sequence). DNA for the CDR3: TGCAGTGCTGAGGCACCCACTGAAGCTTTCTTT. This sequence encodes CSAEAPTEAFF.

The V call is TRBV5-1, the J call TRBJ2-2, with TRBD1 as a possible D gene (6 bases). This CDR3 spans 16 amino acids. Trimming cost V 4 bases and J 1 base, with 14 bases left between them. Germline-derived CDR1 and CDR2 are SGHRS and YFSETQ. CDR3 coding DNA: TGCGCCAGCAGCGGCACCGGGACATTGAACACCGGGGAGCTGTTTTTT. It encodes CASSGTGTLNTGELFF. The whole variable domain, remainder taken from reference TRBV5-1 and TRBJ2-2, is KAGVTQTPRYLIKTRGQQVTLSCSPISGHRSVSWYQQTPGQGLQFLFEYFSETQRNKGNFPGRFSGRQFSNSRSEMNVSTLELGDSALYLCASSGTGTLNTGELFFGEGSRLTVL.

The J gene is TRBJ2-3, the V gene TRBV7-6, with TRBD2 matching 8 bases. This CDR3 comprises 14 residues. V was clipped by 1 base and J by 4 bases; unmatched bases: 1. CDR1 is SGHVS and CDR2 is FNYEAQ in the germline V gene. DNA of the CDR3: TGTGCCAGCAGCTTAGGGCGGGAGGCAGATACGCAGTATTTT. This sequence encodes CASSLGREADTQYF.

The CDR3 loop reads CASSSPGTGVYEQYF. The CDR3 DNA follows: TGTGCCAGCAGTTCACCCGGGACAGGGGTCTACGAGCAGTACTTC. The chain recombines TRBV28 with TRBJ2-5; 10 positions agree with TRBD1. The J call could be wrong; TRBJ2-7 is a better fit for the DNA end. Germline CDR1 and CDR2: MDHEN and SYDVKM. CDR3 length equals 15 residues.

This clone was counted once. J is TRBJ1-6 and V is TRBV6-4; D ambiguous. Germline CDR1 MRHNA, CDR2 SNTAGT. V was trimmed by 3 bases and J by 7 bases, leaving 7 bases between them. The CDR3 extends over 13 amino acids. CDR3 bases: TGTGCCAGCAGTGAAGAAGGGAATTCACCCCTCCACTTT. Protein sequence: CASSEEGNSPLHF.

The chain links TRBV4-1 to TRBJ2-1; tentative D call: TRBD2 (5 bases). CDR1 and CDR2 from the germline V gene are MGHRA and YSYEKL. The ends were cut back, 4 bases at V and 9 bases at J, with 16 bases in the middle. The CDR3 has 14 amino acids. CDR3 protein: CASSPFRLPGEQFF. CDR3 bases: TGCGCCAGCAGCCCCTTCCGACTACCCGGTGAGCAGTTCTTC.

The J gene is TRBJ2-1, the V gene TRBV25-1; D is unresolved. Looked up from germline, CDR1 is MGHDK and CDR2 is SYGVNS. Trimming took off 1 base at V and 3 bases at J, with 10 bases between the two ends. There are 15 residues in the CDR3. The CDR3 sequence is CASSESTIYYNEQFF. Written as DNA, the CDR3 is TGTGCCAGCAGTGAATCGACCATATACTACAATGAGCAGTTCTTC.